This is a list of T cell receptor beta chains from one sample in a study of blood T cell repertoires in COVID-19. TCRdb's table, derived via immunoSEQ multiplex PCR, lists solely in-frame clones and lacks some. Of about 250,000 clones listed, just under 85% are singletons. Sequencing used peripheral blood. Source of these receptors: a woman aged 60-75 years with active or convalescent COVID-19. Both conserved end residues are part of each CDR3. The order of the fields is clone size, D gene, V gene, CDR3 length, J gene, CDR3 protein, CDR3 DNA. A D gene is named only where the DNA matches it firmly. Size is stated for part of the rows, as once, few or many counts, or as a class when the clone is expanded.

clone size: NA
D gene: NA
V gene: TRBV4-1
CDR3 length: 16
J gene: TRBJ2-1
CDR3 protein: CASSQETRSSYNEQFF
CDR3 DNA: TGCGCCAGCAGCCAAGAAACTCGTAGCTCCTACAATGAGCAGTTCTTC

clone size: once
D gene: TRBD2
V gene: TRBV29-1
CDR3 length: 13
J gene: TRBJ2-1
CDR3 protein: CSVRGLAGSEQFF
CDR3 DNA: TGCAGCGTGCGGGGACTAGCGGGAAGTGAGCAGTTCTTC

clone size: NA
D gene: NA
V gene: TRBV4-1
CDR3 length: 16
J gene: TRBJ2-3
CDR3 protein: CASSHDIRGISGTQYF
CDR3 DNA: TGCGCCAGCAGCCATGACATTCGGGGAATTTCGGGTACGCAGTATTTT

clone size: NA
D gene: NA
V gene: TRBV15
CDR3 length: 15
J gene: TRBJ2-2
CDR3 protein: CATSSLRRATGELFF
CDR3 DNA: TGTGCCACCAGCAGCCTCCGGAGGGCCACCGGGGAGCTGTTTTTT

clone size: NA
D gene: NA
V gene: TRBV3-1/TRBV3-2
CDR3 length: 16
J gene: TRBJ2-5
CDR3 protein: CASSQVARGISETQYF
CDR3 DNA: TGTGCCAGCAGCCAAGTAGCGCGCGGGATAAGTGAGACCCAGTACTTC

clone size: NA
D gene: TRBD2
V gene: TRBV6-1
CDR3 length: 17
J gene: TRBJ2-3
CDR3 protein: CASSVHSGGAGTDTQYF
CDR3 DNA: TGTGCCAGCAGTGTTCACAGCGGGGGGGCAGGGACAGATACGCAGTATTTT

clone size: NA
D gene: TRBD2
V gene: TRBV11-3
CDR3 length: 15
J gene: TRBJ2-2
CDR3 protein: CASTRVAGNTGELFF
CDR3 DNA: TGTGCCAGCACCCGAGTAGCGGGGAACACCGGGGAGCTGTTTTTT

clone size: NA
D gene: TRBD1
V gene: TRBV19
CDR3 length: 15
J gene: TRBJ1-5
CDR3 protein: CASRAWTGGEGPQHF
CDR3 DNA: TGTGCCAGTAGGGCTTGGACAGGTGGCGAAGGGCCCCAGCATTTT

clone size: NA
D gene: NA
V gene: TRBV7-2
CDR3 length: 15
J gene: TRBJ1-2
CDR3 protein: CASSAGGDFEMGYTF
CDR3 DNA: TGTGCCAGCAGCGCCGGGGGGGACTTCGAAATGGGCTACACCTTC

clone size: NA
D gene: TRBD1
V gene: TRBV5-1
CDR3 length: 15
J gene: TRBJ1-4
CDR3 protein: CASSTGQANFEKLFF
CDR3 DNA: TGCGCCAGCAGCACCGGACAGGCGAACTTCGAAAAACTGTTTTTT

clone size: NA
D gene: NA
V gene: TRBV13
CDR3 length: 14
J gene: TRBJ1-6
CDR3 protein: CASSFSGSNSPLHF
CDR3 DNA: TGTGCCAGCAGCTTTTCAGGGTCCAATTCACCCCTCCACTTT

clone size: NA
D gene: NA
V gene: TRBV28
CDR3 length: 14
J gene: TRBJ2-7
CDR3 protein: CASSFSNAFSEQYF
CDR3 DNA: TGTGCCAGCAGTTTCTCAAATGCCTTTAGTGAGCAGTACTTC

clone size: once
D gene: NA
V gene: TRBV5-4
CDR3 length: 11
J gene: TRBJ1-2
CDR3 protein: CASSRGGGYTF
CDR3 DNA: TGTGCCAGTAGCAGGGGAGGCGGCTACACCTTC